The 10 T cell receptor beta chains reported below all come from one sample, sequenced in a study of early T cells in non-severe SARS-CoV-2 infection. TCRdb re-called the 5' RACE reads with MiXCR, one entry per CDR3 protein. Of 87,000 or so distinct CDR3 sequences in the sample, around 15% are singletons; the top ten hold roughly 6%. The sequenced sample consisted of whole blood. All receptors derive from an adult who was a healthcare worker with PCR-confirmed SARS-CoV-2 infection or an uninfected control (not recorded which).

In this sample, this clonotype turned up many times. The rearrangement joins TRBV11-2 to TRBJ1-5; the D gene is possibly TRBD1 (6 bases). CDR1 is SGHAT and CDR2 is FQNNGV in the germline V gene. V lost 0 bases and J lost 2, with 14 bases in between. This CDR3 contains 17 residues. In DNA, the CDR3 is TGTGCCAGCAGCTTAGAACTAGGACAGCTGGGCAATCAGCCCCAGCATTTT. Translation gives CASSLELGQLGNQPQHF.

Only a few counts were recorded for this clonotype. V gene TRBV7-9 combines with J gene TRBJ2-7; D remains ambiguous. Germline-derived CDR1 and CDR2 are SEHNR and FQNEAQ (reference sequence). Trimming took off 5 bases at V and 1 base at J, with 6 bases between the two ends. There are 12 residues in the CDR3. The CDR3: CASSPRSYEQYF. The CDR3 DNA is TGTGCCAGCAGCCCCCGATCCTACGAGCAGTACTTC.

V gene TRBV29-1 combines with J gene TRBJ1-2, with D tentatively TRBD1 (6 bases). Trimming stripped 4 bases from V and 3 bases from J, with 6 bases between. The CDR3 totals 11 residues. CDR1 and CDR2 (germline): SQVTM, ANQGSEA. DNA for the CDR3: TGCAGCGTTGGACAGGACTATGGCTACACCTTC. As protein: CSVGQDYGYTF.

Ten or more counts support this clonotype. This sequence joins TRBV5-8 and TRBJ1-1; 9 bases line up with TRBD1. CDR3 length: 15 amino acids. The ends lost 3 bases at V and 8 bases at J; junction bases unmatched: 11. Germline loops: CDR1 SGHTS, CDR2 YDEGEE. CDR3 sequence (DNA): TGTGCCAGCAGCTGGATCCGCCGGGACAGGGCCGAAGCTTTCTTT. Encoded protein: CASSWIRRDRAEAFF.

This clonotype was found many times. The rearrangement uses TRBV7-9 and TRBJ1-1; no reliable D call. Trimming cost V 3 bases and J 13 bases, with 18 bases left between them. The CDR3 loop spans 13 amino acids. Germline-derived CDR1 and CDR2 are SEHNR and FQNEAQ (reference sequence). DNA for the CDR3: TGTGCCAGCAGCTTCCGCAGCCCAGAGAAGCTTTTCTTT. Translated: CASSFRSPEKLFF.

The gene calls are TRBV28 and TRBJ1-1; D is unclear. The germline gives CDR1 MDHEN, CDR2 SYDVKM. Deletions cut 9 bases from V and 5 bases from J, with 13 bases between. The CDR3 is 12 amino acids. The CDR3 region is CASKIAGTEAFF. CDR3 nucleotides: TGTGCCAGTAAAATAGCCGGAACTGAAGCTTTCTTT. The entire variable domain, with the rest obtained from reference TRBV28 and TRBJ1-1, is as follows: DVKVTQSSRYLVKRTGEKVFLECVQDMDHENMFWYRQDPGLGLRLIYFSYDVKMKEKGDIPEGYSVSREKKERFSLILESASTNQTSMYLCASKIAGTEAFFGQGTRLTVV.

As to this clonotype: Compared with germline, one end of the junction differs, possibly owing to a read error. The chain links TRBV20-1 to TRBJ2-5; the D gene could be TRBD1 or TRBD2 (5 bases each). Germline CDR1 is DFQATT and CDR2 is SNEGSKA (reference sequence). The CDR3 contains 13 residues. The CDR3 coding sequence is TGCAGTGCTAGACTAATACACCGGGACCGCCTAAACTTC. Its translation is CSARLIHRDRLNF.

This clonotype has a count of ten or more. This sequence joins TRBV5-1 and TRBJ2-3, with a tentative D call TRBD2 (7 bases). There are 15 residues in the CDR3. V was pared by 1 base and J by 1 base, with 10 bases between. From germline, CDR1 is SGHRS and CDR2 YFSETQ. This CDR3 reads CASSLPGGGTDTQYF. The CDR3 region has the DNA TGCGCCAGCAGCTTGCCGGGGGGCGGCACAGATACGCAGTATTTT.

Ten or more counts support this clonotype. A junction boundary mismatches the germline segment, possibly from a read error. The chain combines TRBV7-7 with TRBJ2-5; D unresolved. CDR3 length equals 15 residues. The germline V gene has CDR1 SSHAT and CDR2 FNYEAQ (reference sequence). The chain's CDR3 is CASSLGWQAQETQYF. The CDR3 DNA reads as TGTGCTAGCAGCTTAGGTTGGCAGGCCCAAGAGACCCAGTACTTC.

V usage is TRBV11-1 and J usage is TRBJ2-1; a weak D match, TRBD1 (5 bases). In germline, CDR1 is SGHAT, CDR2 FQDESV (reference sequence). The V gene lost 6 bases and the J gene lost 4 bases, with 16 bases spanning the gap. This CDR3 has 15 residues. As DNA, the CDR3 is TGTGCCAGCAGTCACCTATTCAGGGTTTACAATGAGCAGTTCTTC. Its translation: CASSHLFRVYNEQFF.